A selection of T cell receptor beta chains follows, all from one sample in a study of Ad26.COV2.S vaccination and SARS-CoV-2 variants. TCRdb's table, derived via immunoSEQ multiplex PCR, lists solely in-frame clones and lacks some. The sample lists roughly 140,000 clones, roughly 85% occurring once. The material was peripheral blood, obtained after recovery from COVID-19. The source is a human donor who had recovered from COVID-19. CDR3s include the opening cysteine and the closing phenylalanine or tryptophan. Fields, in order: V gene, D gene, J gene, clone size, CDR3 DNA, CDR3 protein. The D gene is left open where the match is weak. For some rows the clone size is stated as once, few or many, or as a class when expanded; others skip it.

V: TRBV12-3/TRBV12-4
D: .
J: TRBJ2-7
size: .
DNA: TGTGCCAGCAGTTTATCACAACACTACGAGCAGTACTTC
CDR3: CASSLSQHYEQYF

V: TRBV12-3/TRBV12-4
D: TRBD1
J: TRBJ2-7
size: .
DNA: TGTGCCAGCAGTCCGGGACAGGGCCACGAGCAGTACTTC
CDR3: CASSPGQGHEQYF

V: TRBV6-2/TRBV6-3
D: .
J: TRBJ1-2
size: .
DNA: TGTGCCAGCAGTACCTCGGACGGCTACTATGGCTACACCTTC
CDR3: CASSTSDGYYGYTF

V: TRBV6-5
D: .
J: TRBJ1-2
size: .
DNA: TGTGCCAGCAGTTACTCGGTGGCGGCGGGATATGGCTACACCTTC
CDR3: CASSYSVAAGYGYTF

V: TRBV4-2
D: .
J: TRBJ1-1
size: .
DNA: TGTGCCAGCAGCCAAGCCGAGGGGAGGACGGACACTGAAGCTTTCTTT
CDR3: CASSQAEGRTDTEAFF

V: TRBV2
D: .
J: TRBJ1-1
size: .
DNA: TGTGCCAGCAGTGCTTCGGGATTCGGTGAAGCTTTCTTT
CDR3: CASSASGFGEAFF

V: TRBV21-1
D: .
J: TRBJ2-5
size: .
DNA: TGTGCCAGCAGTCCACGGACAGTCTGGGACAACTTC
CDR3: CASSPRTVWDNF

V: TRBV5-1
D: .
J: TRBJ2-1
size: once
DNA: TGCGCCAGCAGCTTCCGGGGGAACAATGAGCAGTTCTTC
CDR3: CASSFRGNNEQFF

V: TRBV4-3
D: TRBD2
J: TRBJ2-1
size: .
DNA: TGCGCCAGCAGCCAAGCAAAAGCGGGGGGGCCCGAGCAGTTCTTC
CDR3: CASSQAKAGGPEQFF

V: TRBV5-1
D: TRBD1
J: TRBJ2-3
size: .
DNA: TGCGCCAGCAGCTTGGGACAGGGGATGGGCACAGATACGCAGTATTTT
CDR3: CASSLGQGMGTDTQYF

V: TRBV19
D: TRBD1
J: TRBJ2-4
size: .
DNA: TGTGCCAGTAGTATAGGACAGGGGCGGGACATTCAGTACTTC
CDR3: CASSIGQGRDIQYF

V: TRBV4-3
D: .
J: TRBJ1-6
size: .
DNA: TGCGCCAGCAGCCAAGTACAGACTAATTCACCCCTCCACTTT
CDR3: CASSQVQTNSPLHF

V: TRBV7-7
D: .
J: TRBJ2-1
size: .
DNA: TGTGCTAGCAGCTCCGCCCGGGGCAATGAGCAGTTCTTC
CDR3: CASSSARGNEQFF

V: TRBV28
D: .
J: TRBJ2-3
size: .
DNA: TGTGCCAGCAGTTTAACCACAGATACGCAGTATTTT
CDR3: CASSLTTDTQYF

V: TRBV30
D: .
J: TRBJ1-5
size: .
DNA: TGTGCCTGGTCAGGGGAGTTGGATCAGCCCCAGCATTTT
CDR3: CAWSGELDQPQHF

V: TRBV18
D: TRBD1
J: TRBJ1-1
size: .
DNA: TGTGCCAGCTCAGTAAATGGGACAGTCTTCACTGAAGCTTTCTTT
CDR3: CASSVNGTVFTEAFF

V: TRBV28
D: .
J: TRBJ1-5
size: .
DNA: TGTGCCAGCAGTTTATGGGGAAATACACAGCCCCAGCATTTT
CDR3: CASSLWGNTQPQHF

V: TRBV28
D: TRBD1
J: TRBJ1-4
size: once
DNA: TGTGCCACCCACAGGGGAATGGTTGAAAAACTGTTTTTT
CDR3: CATHRGMVEKLFF

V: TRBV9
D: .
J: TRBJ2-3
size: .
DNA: TGTGCCAGCAGCGTAGGTGGTAGCGAAGGGGCGGATACGCAGTATTTT
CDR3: CASSVGGSEGADTQYF

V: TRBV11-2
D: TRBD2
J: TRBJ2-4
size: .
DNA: TGTGCCAGCAGCTTGGCGGGAGTCCCCCAAAACATTCAGTACTTC
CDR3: CASSLAGVPQNIQYF

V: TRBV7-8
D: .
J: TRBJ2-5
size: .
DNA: TGTGCCAGCAGCCCGGGGACCCGCCAAGAGACCCAGTACTTC
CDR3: CASSPGTRQETQYF